Here is one T cell receptor beta chain with its context. The antigen is not known. Other DNA sequences within the sample encode an identical CDR3. In the PCR, 60 Vbeta and 13 Jbeta primers were used. Assay: immunoSEQ multiplex PCR; the TCRdb copy retains only in-frame clones and omits some. The sample shows 140,000 to 150,000 clones, 75% to 85% of them seen only once. The V gene lost 4 bases and the J gene lost 0 bases, with 8 bases spanning the gap. The CDR3 runs 13 residues. CDR1 SQVTM and CDR2 ANQGSEA come from the germline V gene. This record belongs to a study of cytomegalovirus exposure and HLA in healthy donors. Notes on the study in general: TCR beta V segments were, for the most part, productive about 87% or about 30% of the time in an earlier analysis. Later genetic work tied a missense DCLRE1C variant to beta-chain V and J trimming. Most sequenced TCRs were rare (though some public TCRs occurred in many donors).

The receptor comes from a man aged 35-49 years in good health and CMV-seronegative. Sequenced: PBMCs. The rearrangement uses TRBV29-1 and TRBJ2-3; D unresolved. Here the CDR3 reads CSVVGRSTDTQYF. The DNA of the CDR3 is TGCAGCGTTGTCGGCAGGAGCACAGATACGCAGTATTTT.